Listed below are T cell receptor beta chains from one sample, sequenced in a study of blood T cells in healthy people across ages. TCRdb re-called the 5' RACE reads through MiXCR, storing one row per CDR3 protein. Among 1.5 million to 2 million distinct CDR3 sequences listed, about 28% were seen once. Sequencing used blood. The origin of the receptors is a woman younger than 45 in good health. The CDR3 runs from the conserved cysteine through the conserved F or W. D genes are given only for firm matches. Size is stated for part of the rows, as once, few or many counts, or as a class when the clone is expanded.

j_gene: TRBJ2-3
v_gene: TRBV2
abundance: .
d_gene: .
CDR3nt: TGTGCCAGCAAGCCAGTTAGAACCGATACGCAGTATTTT
CDR3aa: CASKPVRTDTQYF

j_gene: TRBJ1-5
v_gene: TRBV6-5
abundance: .
d_gene: TRBD1
CDR3nt: TGTGCCAGCGGAAGTGGACAGGTCAATCAGCCCCAGCATTTT
CDR3aa: CASGSGQVNQPQHF

j_gene: TRBJ2-6
v_gene: TRBV7-8
abundance: many
d_gene: .
CDR3nt: TGTGCCAGCAGCTGGGGGGCTGGGGCCAACGTCCTGACTTTC
CDR3aa: CASSWGAGANVLTF

j_gene: TRBJ2-1
v_gene: TRBV5-1
abundance: once
d_gene: TRBD2
CDR3nt: TGCGCCAGCAGCCCCGGACCGGGACTAGCGGGGGCACGGGGGAATGAGCAGTTCTTC
CDR3aa: CASSPGPGLAGARGNEQFF

j_gene: TRBJ1-1
v_gene: TRBV15
abundance: few
d_gene: .
CDR3nt: TGTGCCACGGCAGACAATACGGCTGAAGCTTTCTTT
CDR3aa: CATADNTAEAFF

j_gene: TRBJ2-3
v_gene: TRBV24-1
abundance: few
d_gene: .
CDR3nt: TGTGCCACCAGTGATTTTGGGACCGCGACACCTAATACGCAGTATTTT
CDR3aa: CATSDFGTATPNTQYF

j_gene: TRBJ2-3
v_gene: TRBV6-6
abundance: .
d_gene: .
CDR3nt: TGTGCCAACAGTGGGAGTACAGATACGCAGTATTTT
CDR3aa: CANSGSTDTQYF

j_gene: TRBJ2-5
v_gene: TRBV27
abundance: .
d_gene: .
CDR3nt: TGTGCCAGCAGTCAAGGGGTGTATGAGACCCAGTACTTC
CDR3aa: CASSQGVYETQYF

j_gene: TRBJ2-1
v_gene: TRBV7-9
abundance: many
d_gene: TRBD2
CDR3nt: TGTGCCAGCAGCTTAGTTACTAGCGGGAGAAATGAGCAGTTCTTC
CDR3aa: CASSLVTSGRNEQFF

j_gene: TRBJ1-2
v_gene: TRBV5-1
abundance: .
d_gene: TRBD1
CDR3nt: TGCGCCAGCAGCCAAGGACAGGATGGCTATGGCTACACCTTC
CDR3aa: CASSQGQDGYGYTF

j_gene: TRBJ1-2
v_gene: TRBV12-3/TRBV12-4
abundance: many
d_gene: .
CDR3nt: TGTGCCAGCAGTTTAGCAGCCGGCTCCTATGGCTACACCTTC
CDR3aa: CASSLAAGSYGYTF

j_gene: TRBJ2-3
v_gene: TRBV12-5
abundance: few
d_gene: TRBD2
CDR3nt: TGTGCTAGTGGTATCGACCCGGGGGGAGCGCAGTATTTT
CDR3aa: CASGIDPGGAQYF

j_gene: TRBJ1-1
v_gene: TRBV12-3/TRBV12-4
abundance: .
d_gene: .
CDR3nt: TGTGCCAGCAGCCACGACCCGGGTGAAGCTTTCTTT
CDR3aa: CASSHDPGEAFF

j_gene: TRBJ2-3
v_gene: TRBV20-1
abundance: .
d_gene: TRBD2
CDR3nt: TGCAGTGCGCAGCGAGCGGGGCACACAGATACGCAGTATTTT
CDR3aa: CSAQRAGHTDTQYF

j_gene: TRBJ2-2
v_gene: TRBV10-2
abundance: .
d_gene: .
CDR3nt: TGCGCCAGCAGAGTTGTAAGCGGGCCCGGGGAGCTGTTTTTT
CDR3aa: CASRVVSGPGELFF

j_gene: TRBJ1-4
v_gene: TRBV4-1
abundance: .
d_gene: TRBD1
CDR3nt: TGCGCCAGCAGCCAAGGACAGGGGGCGGAAAAACTGTTTTTT
CDR3aa: CASSQGQGAEKLFF

j_gene: TRBJ1-1
v_gene: TRBV7-3
abundance: .
d_gene: .
CDR3nt: TGTGCCAGCAGAAGCTCAGCGAACACTGAAGCTTTCTTT
CDR3aa: CASRSSANTEAFF

j_gene: TRBJ2-7
v_gene: TRBV29-1
abundance: once
d_gene: TRBD2
CDR3nt: TGCAGCGCGACTAGCGGGAGTTACTGCGAGCAGTACTTC
CDR3aa: CSATSGSYCEQYF

j_gene: TRBJ2-2
v_gene: TRBV2
abundance: few
d_gene: .
CDR3nt: TGTGCCAGCAGAGACCGGGACTGGAACACCGGGGAGCTGTTTTTT
CDR3aa: CASRDRDWNTGELFF

j_gene: TRBJ2-5
v_gene: TRBV2
abundance: few
d_gene: .
CDR3nt: TGTGCCAGCAGTGAAAGTCGGGGCGGAAGATCACAAGAGACCCAGTACTTC
CDR3aa: CASSESRGGRSQETQYF

j_gene: TRBJ2-7
v_gene: TRBV7-9
abundance: .
d_gene: .
CDR3nt: TGTGCCAGCAGCTTAACAGCCTACGGGCAGTACTTC
CDR3aa: CASSLTAYGQYF

j_gene: TRBJ2-6
v_gene: TRBV7-8
abundance: many
d_gene: .
CDR3nt: TGTGCCAGCAGCTTGAGGGCCGACTCTGGGGCCAACGTCCTGACTTTC
CDR3aa: CASSLRADSGANVLTF

j_gene: TRBJ2-7
v_gene: TRBV28
abundance: few
d_gene: .
CDR3nt: TGTGCCAGCAGTTTATATCAGGGGGGGGCCTACGAGCAGTACTTC
CDR3aa: CASSLYQGGAYEQYF

j_gene: TRBJ1-1
v_gene: TRBV3-1
abundance: .
d_gene: .
CDR3nt: TGTGCCAGCAGCCAGGGAAGACAGGCTCGAAAAGCTTTCTTT
CDR3aa: CASSQGRQARKAFF

j_gene: TRBJ2-6
v_gene: TRBV7-2
abundance: few
d_gene: TRBD2
CDR3nt: TGTGCCAGCAGCCTTAGACTAGCCGTAAACTCTGGGGCCAACGTCCTGACTTTC
CDR3aa: CASSLRLAVNSGANVLTF

j_gene: TRBJ2-5
v_gene: TRBV11-3
abundance: many
d_gene: TRBD2
CDR3nt: TGTGCCAGCAGCTTAGGGGCTAGCGGCTATGAAGAGACCCAGTACTTC
CDR3aa: CASSLGASGYEETQYF

j_gene: TRBJ1-1
v_gene: TRBV19
abundance: .
d_gene: .
CDR3nt: TGTGCCAATACAGTACTCCTCACCGGGGCCACTGAAGCTTTCTTT
CDR3aa: CANTVLLTGATEAFF

j_gene: TRBJ2-5
v_gene: TRBV20-1
abundance: .
d_gene: TRBD1
CDR3nt: TGCAGTGCCGGAACAGGGGGCCGTGACCAAGAGACCCAGTACTTC
CDR3aa: CSAGTGGRDQETQYF

j_gene: TRBJ2-3
v_gene: TRBV12-3/TRBV12-4
abundance: .
d_gene: .
CDR3nt: TGTGCCAGCATCCTTGTAGGGTCAGATACGCAGTATTTT
CDR3aa: CASILVGSDTQYF

j_gene: TRBJ1-2
v_gene: TRBV7-9
abundance: few
d_gene: .
CDR3nt: TGTGCCAGCAGCTATTCAAATAACTATGGCTACACCTTC
CDR3aa: CASSYSNNYGYTF

j_gene: TRBJ2-3
v_gene: TRBV28
abundance: many
d_gene: .
CDR3nt: TGTGCCAGCTTCGGGGGATATACGCAGTATTTT
CDR3aa: CASFGGYTQYF

j_gene: TRBJ1-2
v_gene: TRBV6-1
abundance: few
d_gene: .
CDR3nt: TGTGCCAGCAGTGAGGGGATTCCGGGACGTAACTATGGCTACACCTTC
CDR3aa: CASSEGIPGRNYGYTF

j_gene: TRBJ2-1
v_gene: TRBV6-2/TRBV6-3
abundance: few
d_gene: .
CDR3nt: TGTGCCAGCCACTCGACTGGGGGCAATGAGCAGTTCTTC
CDR3aa: CASHSTGGNEQFF

j_gene: TRBJ1-5
v_gene: TRBV12-3/TRBV12-4
abundance: few
d_gene: .
CDR3nt: TGTGCCAGCAGTTCACAACCTACCCCAGGCCAGCCCCAGCATTTT
CDR3aa: CASSSQPTPGQPQHF

j_gene: TRBJ2-1
v_gene: TRBV9
abundance: few
d_gene: TRBD1
CDR3nt: TGTGCCAGCAGCGTCATCGACAGGGCCTCCTACAATGAGCAGTTCTTC
CDR3aa: CASSVIDRASYNEQFF

j_gene: TRBJ2-7
v_gene: TRBV20-1
abundance: .
d_gene: .
CDR3nt: TGCAGTGCTAGCTCTCTAGCGCTTTCCTACGAGCAGTACTTC
CDR3aa: CSASSLALSYEQYF

j_gene: TRBJ1-1
v_gene: TRBV12-3/TRBV12-4
abundance: .
d_gene: .
CDR3nt: TGTGCCAGCCATGGGGGGGGCGGGGAAGCTTTCTTT
CDR3aa: CASHGGGGEAFF

j_gene: TRBJ2-7
v_gene: TRBV7-2
abundance: .
d_gene: .
CDR3nt: TGTGCCAGCAGCTTCGGCGGTTACTACTCCTACGAGCAGTACTTC
CDR3aa: CASSFGGYYSYEQYF

j_gene: TRBJ1-4
v_gene: TRBV5-5
abundance: .
d_gene: TRBD1
CDR3nt: TGTGCCAGCAGCTCCCCCGGGACAGGGATCGGAAAACTGTTTTTT
CDR3aa: CASSSPGTGIGKLFF

j_gene: TRBJ2-7
v_gene: TRBV7-9
abundance: few
d_gene: TRBD2
CDR3nt: TGTGCCAGCAGCCCATTAGGGAGCGGGGGGGCCAAGTCCTACAATGAGCAGTACTTC
CDR3aa: CASSPLGSGGAKSYNEQYF

j_gene: TRBJ2-2
v_gene: TRBV3-1
abundance: few
d_gene: .
CDR3nt: TGTGCCAGCAGCCAAGTTGTATGGGCGGGACGGAACACCGGGGAGCTGTTTTTT
CDR3aa: CASSQVVWAGRNTGELFF

j_gene: TRBJ1-5
v_gene: TRBV7-2
abundance: few
d_gene: TRBD1
CDR3nt: TGTGCCAGCAGCCCCATGACAGGGCTCCAGCCCCAGCATTTT
CDR3aa: CASSPMTGLQPQHF

j_gene: TRBJ1-1
v_gene: TRBV7-6
abundance: .
d_gene: .
CDR3nt: TGTGCCAGCAGCCGCTTGGGGGGAGCGACAAACACTGAAGCTTTCTTT
CDR3aa: CASSRLGGATNTEAFF

j_gene: TRBJ1-2
v_gene: TRBV29-1
abundance: .
d_gene: .
CDR3nt: TGCAGCGTTGGGGTATCGACGAGACAAAACTATGGCTACACCTTC
CDR3aa: CSVGVSTRQNYGYTF

j_gene: TRBJ1-6
v_gene: TRBV7-8
abundance: .
d_gene: .
CDR3nt: TGTGCCAGCAGTCCCATTATCGATTCACCCCTCCACTTT
CDR3aa: CASSPIIDSPLHF

j_gene: TRBJ1-2
v_gene: TRBV6-5
abundance: .
d_gene: .
CDR3nt: TGTGCCAGCAGTTACTCCGGGGGAATGAACTATGGCTACACCTTC
CDR3aa: CASSYSGGMNYGYTF

j_gene: TRBJ2-7
v_gene: TRBV15
abundance: few
d_gene: .
CDR3nt: TGTGCCACCAGCGGCGTCAGGGGAGTCGGCGAGCAGTACTTC
CDR3aa: CATSGVRGVGEQYF

j_gene: TRBJ2-5
v_gene: TRBV6-6
abundance: few
d_gene: TRBD1
CDR3nt: TGTGCCAGCAGTCCTCGGGGACAGGGGGCCCAAGAGACCCAGTACTTC
CDR3aa: CASSPRGQGAQETQYF

j_gene: TRBJ2-2
v_gene: TRBV29-1
abundance: few
d_gene: .
CDR3nt: TGCAGCGGGATGGGAACCGGGGAGCTGTTTTTT
CDR3aa: CSGMGTGELFF

j_gene: TRBJ2-7
v_gene: TRBV7-6
abundance: few
d_gene: .
CDR3nt: TGTGCCAGCAGCCCCCCCCTCGGACAGGGAATAGCGTACCGCGGGGGAGAGCAGTACTTC
CDR3aa: CASSPPLGQGIAYRGGEQYF

j_gene: TRBJ1-6
v_gene: TRBV2
abundance: .
d_gene: .
CDR3nt: TGTGCCAGCAGTGGGACCGGGGCTTTAAATTCACCCCTCCACTTT
CDR3aa: CASSGTGALNSPLHF

j_gene: TRBJ1-1
v_gene: TRBV3-1
abundance: .
d_gene: .
CDR3nt: TGTGCCAGCAGCCTCCAAGGGCTCGATGGAGCTTTCTTT
CDR3aa: CASSLQGLDGAFF

j_gene: TRBJ1-2
v_gene: TRBV10-3
abundance: few
d_gene: .
CDR3nt: TGTGCCATCAGTGAGACGCCGGGGACGCAGTATGGCTACACCTTC
CDR3aa: CAISETPGTQYGYTF